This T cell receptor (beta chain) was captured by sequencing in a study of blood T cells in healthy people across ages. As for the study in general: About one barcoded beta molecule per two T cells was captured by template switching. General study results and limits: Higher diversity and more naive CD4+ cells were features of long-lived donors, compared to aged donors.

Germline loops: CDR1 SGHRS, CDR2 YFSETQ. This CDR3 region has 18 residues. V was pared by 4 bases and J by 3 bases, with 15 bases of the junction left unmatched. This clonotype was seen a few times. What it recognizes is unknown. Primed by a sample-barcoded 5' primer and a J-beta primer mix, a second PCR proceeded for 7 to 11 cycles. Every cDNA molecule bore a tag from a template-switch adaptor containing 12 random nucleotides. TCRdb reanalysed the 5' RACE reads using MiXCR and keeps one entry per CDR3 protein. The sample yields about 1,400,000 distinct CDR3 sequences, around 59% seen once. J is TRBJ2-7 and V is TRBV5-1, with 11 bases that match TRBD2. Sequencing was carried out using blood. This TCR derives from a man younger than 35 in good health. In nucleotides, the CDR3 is TGCGCCAGCAGCCTCACGACTAGCGGGGCCCCCAAATTCTACGAGCAGTACTTC. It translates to CASSLTTSGAPKFYEQYF.